This entry lists 3 T cell receptor beta chains sequenced from one sample in a study of cytomegalovirus exposure and HLA in healthy donors. A multiplex PCR was run with 60 Vbeta primers and 13 Jbeta primers. The method was immunoSEQ multiplex PCR; TCRdb's version includes in-frame clones alone and lacks a portion of them. The data contain some 140,000 clones, approximately 80% of them singletons. Input material: PBMCs. The receptors originated from a woman between 40 and 50 years old in good health and CMV-seropositive.

The chain recombines TRBV30 with TRBJ1-3, with D uncertain. The V end lost 3 bases, the J end lost 0 bases, and 9 bases lay between the germline ends. The CDR3 loop spans 14 amino acids. The germline CDR1 and CDR2 sequences are GTSNPN and SVGIG (reference sequence). DNA of the CDR3: TGTGCCTGGAGAGTGTACAGCTCTGGAAACACCATATATTTT. It codes for CAWRVYSSGNTIYF.

This chain connects TRBV6-5 to TRBJ2-5; 7 nucleotides align to TRBD1. V was pared by 5 bases and J by 4 bases, with 7 bases of the junction left unmatched. The germline CDR1 and CDR2 sequences are MNHEY and SVGAGI. The CDR3 totals 14 residues. CDR3 sequence (DNA): TGTGCCAGCAGTCACAGGGGCGAGGGAGAGACCCAGTACTTC. Translated: CASSHRGEGETQYF.

This rearrangement joins TRBV11-2 to TRBJ2-1; 11 bases match TRBD2. The V and J ends lost 2 bases and 3 bases, in that order; junction bases with no gene match: 0. This CDR3 region has 15 residues. The germline gives CDR1 SGHAT, CDR2 FQNNGV. DNA of the CDR3: TGTGCCAGCAGCTTACTAGCGGGAGGCTACAATGAGCAGTTCTTC. This gives the protein CASSLLAGGYNEQFF.